A selection of T cell receptor beta chains follows, all from one sample in a study of PD-1 blockade in classical Hodgkin lymphoma. Assay: immunoSEQ multiplex PCR; the TCRdb copy retains only in-frame clones and omits some. Of over 90,000 clones listed, roughly 89% are singletons. Sequenced here: peripheral blood mononuclear cells (PBMCs), sampled before the second cycle of nivolumab. These receptors originate from a human donor with classical Hodgkin lymphoma. CDR3s include the opening cysteine and the closing phenylalanine or tryptophan.

>TRBJ2-3|TRBV28
CASSRTGTSGGADTQYF
>TRBJ1-6|TRBV5-5
CASSDEQGNYNSPLHF
>TRBJ2-7|TRBV2
CASRVAGGLEQYF
>TRBJ2-7|TRBV25-1
CASLDPAYEQYF
>TRBJ2-1|TRBV10-1
CASSGTSGVSEQFF
>TRBJ2-5|TRBV7-6
CASSLEGIQETQYF
>TRBJ1-4|TRBV5-1
CASSLGRDSIATNEKLFF
>TRBJ1-2|TRBV5-6
CASSLGPGQGNYGYTF
>TRBJ2-1|TRBV27
CASSFVGGEQFF
>TRBJ2-5|TRBV19
CASSLRSYRETQYF
>TRBJ1-4|TRBV7-9
CASSRGTGEKLFF
>TRBJ2-5|TRBV18
CASSPRQGAQETQYF
>TRBJ2-3|TRBV10-2
CASSEGLAENTDTQYF
>TRBJ2-5|TRBV10-1
CASSESTGVFETQYF
>TRBJ2-7|TRBV5-1
CASSSGLAGTREQYF
>TRBJ2-7|TRBV21-1
CASFSAGTTGYEQYF
>TRBJ1-2|TRBV28
CASRTQNYGYTF
>TRBJ2-3|TRBV5-6
CASTPRGGLPDTQYF
>TRBJ1-6|TRBV6-5
CASSLQGGSPLHF
>TRBJ1-1|TRBV5-4
CASSFRNTEAFF
>TRBJ2-2|TRBV28
CASSFSGPRFGELFF
>TRBJ2-2|TRBV6-1
CASTRVGEGAGELFF
>TRBJ2-7|TRBV2
CASRETPGGPYEQYF
>TRBJ2-5|TRBV4-1
CASSQGRAGVGETQYF
>TRBJ2-6|TRBV21-1
CASSKGQGGSYGANVLTF
>TRBJ2-5|TRBV5-1
CASSFKDGYQETQYF
>TRBJ2-3|TRBV4-1
CASSLTKGTTDTQYF
>TRBJ2-1|TRBV5-6
CASSFMTGGGSYNEQFF
>TRBJ2-7|TRBV7-6
CASSSSMEQYF
>TRBJ2-7|TRBV15
CATSRLPAGVDYEQYF
>TRBJ1-1|TRBV4-2
CASGPLVYTEAFF
>TRBJ1-5|TRBV6-6
CASSYFGSVNQPQHF
>TRBJ1-5|TRBV23-1
CASSLVCQPQHF
>TRBJ2-7|TRBV30
CAWSKLDRVNEQYF
>TRBJ2-1|TRBV6-1
CASSEGAGRGEQFF
>TRBJ2-5|TRBV7-2
CASSLQGKETQYF
>TRBJ1-2|TRBV10-3
CAISFSDGYTF
>TRBJ2-7|TRBV29-1
CSVEPTGGSSYEQYF
>TRBJ2-2|TRBV7-6
CASTLGQGSTGELFF
>TRBJ1-5|TRBV2
CASSDRGGQPQHF
>TRBJ2-7|TRBV6-6
CASSYDNRYEQYF
>TRBJ2-1|TRBV11-2
CASRKDRMGNEQFF
>TRBJ2-1|TRBV5-4
CASSLRTSGNNEQFF
>TRBJ2-1|TRBV7-2
CASSKGPQSNEQFF
>TRBJ1-6|TRBV5-4
CASSSGTTPSNSPLHF
>TRBJ2-7|TRBV5-1
CASSSSGSGYEQYF
>TRBJ2-5|TRBV2
CASRPQEYQETQYF
>TRBJ2-7|TRBV6-1
CASSPTSGVTYEQYF
>TRBJ1-5|TRBV19
CASSIARNQPQHF
>TRBJ2-7|TRBV28
CASSLGPSYEQYF
>TRBJ1-1|TRBV6-6
CASSFLGREAFF
>TRBJ2-1|TRBV19
CASSNAVHPYNEQFF
>TRBJ2-1|TRBV28
CASRGTSGEKYSYNEQFF
>TRBJ2-3|TRBV2
CASSSREADTQYF
>TRBJ2-1|TRBV28
CASRGLNEQFF
>TRBJ1-3|TRBV7-8
CASSLGTGGGNTIYF
>TRBJ1-2|TRBV6-1
CASSTSGGVYGYTF